These 9 T cell receptor beta chains were sequenced from one sample in a study of T cell responses to AZD1222 COVID-19 vaccine. TCRdb's table, derived via immunoSEQ multiplex PCR, lists solely in-frame clones and lacks some. Of some 160,000 clones in the sample, about 83% are singletons; the top ten hold about 1%. The source material was peripheral blood, sampled 28 days after the second AZD1222 dose. The origin of the receptors is an adult who received the AZD1222 COVID-19 vaccine.

The sample holds one count of this clone. The genes are TRBV6-2 or TRBV6-3 and TRBJ2-7; 9 nucleotides line up with TRBD1. J lost 2 bases, V lost 6 bases, and 8 bases had no gene match. Germline-derived CDR1 and CDR2 are MNHEY and SVGEGT. The CDR3 covers 15 residues. The CDR3 nucleotides read TGTGCCAGCAGATACAGGGGGCGTTTGACCTACGAGCAGTACTTC. This encodes CASRYRGRLTYEQYF.

The chain links TRBV11-2 to TRBJ1-5; D gene ambiguous. The CDR3 contains 16 residues. V shed 0 bases and J shed 2 bases, with 11 bases lying between them. Germline lookup yields CDR1 SGHAT and CDR2 FQNNGV. CDR3 residues: CASSLDEGAGNQPQHF. The CDR3 bases are TGTGCCAGCAGCTTAGATGAGGGTGCGGGCAATCAGCCCCAGCATTTT.

The chain is built from TRBV4-2 and TRBJ1-6, with 8 bases identical to TRBD1. From germline, CDR1 is LGHNA and CDR2 YNFKEQ. CDR3 size: 17 residues. V shed 0 bases and J 0 bases; nucleotides not matched to a gene: 1. The CDR3 DNA follows: TGTGCCAGCAGCCAAGATCAGGGGGCCTCCTATAATTCACCCCTCCACTTT. This encodes CASSQDQGASYNSPLHF.

V gene TRBV6-2 or TRBV6-3 combines with J gene TRBJ2-1; TRBD2 is a possible D gene (6 bases). The CDR3 consists of 15 residues. The V gene's germline CDR1 is MNHEY and CDR2 SVGEGT. The germline V and J ends were trimmed by 6 bases and 3 bases, with 15 bases remaining between them. This CDR3 is CASSRDFEVYNEQFF. The DNA for the CDR3 is TGTGCCAGCAGCCGGGACTTTGAGGTCTACAATGAGCAGTTCTTC.

The rearrangement joins TRBV19 to TRBJ1-5; D is undetermined. Trimming pared 6 bases from V and 0 bases from J, leaving 12 bases between. Germline CDR1 reads LNHDA; CDR2 reads SQIVND (reference sequence). CDR3 length: 15 residues. The CDR3 region is CASSDVAHSNQPQHF. The CDR3 bases are TGTGCCAGTAGCGATGTCGCTCATAGCAATCAGCCCCAGCATTTT.

V usage is TRBV6-1 and J usage is TRBJ2-2; 9 bases agree with TRBD1. The CDR3 covers 15 residues. Trimming at V came to 3 bases and at J to 3 bases, leaving 2 bases not matched to a gene. The germline gives CDR1 MNHNS, CDR2 SASEGT. The DNA of the CDR3 is TGTGCCAGCAGTGATAACAGGGGGCACACCGGGGAGCTGTTTTTT. Its translation is CASSDNRGHTGELFF.

The rearrangement links TRBV5-1 to TRBJ1-1, with 7 nucleotides matching TRBD1. In germline, CDR1 is SGHRS, CDR2 YFSETQ. Losses at the gene ends were 6 bases for V and 7 bases for J; bases not matched to a gene: 6. This CDR3 has 12 amino acids. The CDR3 here is CASNTGQDEAFF. The CDR3 region has the DNA TGCGCCAGCAACACTGGACAGGATGAAGCTTTCTTT.

This sequence joins TRBV28 and TRBJ1-2, with 8 bases lining up with TRBD1. V shed 5 bases and J 4 bases; nucleotides not matched to a gene: 9. Germline CDR1 MDHEN, CDR2 SYDVKM. This CDR3 contains 15 residues. CDR3 residues: CASSPPTGVPYGYTF. The CDR3 DNA sequence: TGTGCCAGCAGTCCCCCGACAGGGGTGCCCTATGGCTACACCTTC.

This sequence joins TRBV5-8 and TRBJ2-1; D remains unclear. Germline CDR1 is SGHTS and CDR2 is YDEGEE. The length of the CDR3 is 16 residues. Trimming stripped 0 bases from V and 8 bases from J, with 18 bases between. The CDR3, as DNA: TGTGCCAGCAGCTTGGTGGTGGCCCCGTTCGGAGATGAGCAGTTCTTC. It yields the protein CASSLVVAPFGDEQFF.